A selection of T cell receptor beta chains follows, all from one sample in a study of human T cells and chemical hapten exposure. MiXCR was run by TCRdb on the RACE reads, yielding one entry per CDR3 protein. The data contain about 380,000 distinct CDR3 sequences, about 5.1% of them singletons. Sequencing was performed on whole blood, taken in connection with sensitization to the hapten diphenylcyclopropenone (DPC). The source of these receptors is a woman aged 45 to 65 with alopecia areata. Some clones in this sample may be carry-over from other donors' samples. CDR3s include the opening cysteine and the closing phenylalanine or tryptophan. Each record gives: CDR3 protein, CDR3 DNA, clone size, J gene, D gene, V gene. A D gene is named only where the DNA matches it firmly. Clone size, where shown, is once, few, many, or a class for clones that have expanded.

CDR3aa: CATRGVGDSGELFF; CDR3nt: TGTGCCACGAGAGGGGTCGGGGACTCCGGGGAGCTGTTTTTT; abundance: few; j_gene: TRBJ2-2; d_gene: .; v_gene: TRBV24-1
CDR3aa: CASSPRQDTQYF; CDR3nt: TGTGCCAGCAGCCCACGGCAAGATACGCAGTATTTT; abundance: many; j_gene: TRBJ2-3; d_gene: .; v_gene: TRBV7-2
CDR3aa: CASSQDLLGTEAFF; CDR3nt: TGTGCCAGCAGCCAAGATCTATTGGGAACTGAAGCTTTCTTT; abundance: .; j_gene: TRBJ1-1; d_gene: .; v_gene: TRBV14
CDR3aa: CASSYDVSSYEQYF; CDR3nt: TGTGCCAGCAGTTACGATGTCAGCTCCTACGAGCAGTACTTC; abundance: few; j_gene: TRBJ2-7; d_gene: .; v_gene: TRBV6-5
CDR3aa: CASSAAGTGIGSPLHF; CDR3nt: TGTGCCAGCAGCGCTGCCGGGACAGGGATAGGTTCACCCCTCCACTTT; abundance: .; j_gene: TRBJ1-6; d_gene: TRBD1; v_gene: TRBV9
CDR3aa: CASSLTGSFSGYTF; CDR3nt: TGTGCCAGCAGCCTGACAGGGAGCTTTAGTGGCTACACCTTC; abundance: .; j_gene: TRBJ1-2; d_gene: TRBD1; v_gene: TRBV11-2
CDR3aa: CSVDRDRGHNEQFF; CDR3nt: TGCAGCGTGGACCGGGACAGGGGCCACAATGAGCAGTTCTTC; abundance: many; j_gene: TRBJ2-1; d_gene: TRBD1; v_gene: TRBV29-1
CDR3aa: CASSRIYEQYF; CDR3nt: TGTGCCAGCAGTAGGATCTACGAGCAGTACTTC; abundance: many; j_gene: TRBJ2-7; d_gene: .; v_gene: TRBV2
CDR3aa: CASSQAGTGNYYGYTF; CDR3nt: TGCGCCAGCAGCCAAGCCGGGACAGGCAACTACTATGGCTACACCTTC; abundance: many; j_gene: TRBJ1-2; d_gene: TRBD1; v_gene: TRBV4-1
CDR3aa: CASTNPPGTGANVLTF; CDR3nt: TGTGCCAGCACCAATCCTCCAGGGACTGGGGCCAACGTCCTGACTTTC; abundance: many; j_gene: TRBJ2-6; d_gene: .; v_gene: TRBV5-6